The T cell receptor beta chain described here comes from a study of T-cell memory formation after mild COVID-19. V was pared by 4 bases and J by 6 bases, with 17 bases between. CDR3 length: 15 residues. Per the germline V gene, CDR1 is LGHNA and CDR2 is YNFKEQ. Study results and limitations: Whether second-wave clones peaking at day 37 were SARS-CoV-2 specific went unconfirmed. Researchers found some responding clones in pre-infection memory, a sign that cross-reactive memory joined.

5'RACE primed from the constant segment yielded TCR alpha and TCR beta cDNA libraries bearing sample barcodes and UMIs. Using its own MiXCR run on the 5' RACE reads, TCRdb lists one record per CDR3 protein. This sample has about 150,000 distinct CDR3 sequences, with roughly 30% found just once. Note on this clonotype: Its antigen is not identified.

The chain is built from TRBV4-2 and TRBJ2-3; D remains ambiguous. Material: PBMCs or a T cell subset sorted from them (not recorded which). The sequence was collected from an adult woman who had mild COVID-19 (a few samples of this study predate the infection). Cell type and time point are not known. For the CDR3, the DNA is TGTGCCAGCAGCCGCCAGGACGGCGAGACGGATACGCAGTATTTT. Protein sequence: CASSRQDGETDTQYF.